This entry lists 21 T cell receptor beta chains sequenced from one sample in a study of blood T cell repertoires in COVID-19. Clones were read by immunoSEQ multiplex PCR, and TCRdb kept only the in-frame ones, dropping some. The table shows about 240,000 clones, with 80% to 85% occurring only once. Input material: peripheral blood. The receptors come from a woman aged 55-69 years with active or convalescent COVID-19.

DNA of the CDR3: TGTGCCAGCAGCTTAGTCAGGGCACCCACCGGGGAGCTGTTTTTT. This encodes CASSLVRAPTGELFF. V and J are TRBV7-2 and TRBJ2-2; possibly TRBD1 for D (5 bases). Germline V gene sequence: CDR1 SGHTA, CDR2 FQGNSA. The CDR3 is 15 residues long. V was clipped by 1 base and J by 4 bases, with 10 bases between them.

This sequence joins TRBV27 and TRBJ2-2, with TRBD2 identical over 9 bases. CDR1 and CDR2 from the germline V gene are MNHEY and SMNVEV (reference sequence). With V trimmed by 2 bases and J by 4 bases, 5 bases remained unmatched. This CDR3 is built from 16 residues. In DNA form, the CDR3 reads TGTGCCAGCAGTTTAGCGGGGGGGCGTCCCACCGGGGAGCTGTTTTTT. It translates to CASSLAGGRPTGELFF.

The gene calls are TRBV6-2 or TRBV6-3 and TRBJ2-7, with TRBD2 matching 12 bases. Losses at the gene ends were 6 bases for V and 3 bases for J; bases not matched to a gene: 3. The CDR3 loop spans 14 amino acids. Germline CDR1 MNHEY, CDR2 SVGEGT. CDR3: CASSKGLAGYEQYF. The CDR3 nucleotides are TGTGCCAGCAGCAAGGGACTAGCGGGCTACGAGCAGTACTTC.

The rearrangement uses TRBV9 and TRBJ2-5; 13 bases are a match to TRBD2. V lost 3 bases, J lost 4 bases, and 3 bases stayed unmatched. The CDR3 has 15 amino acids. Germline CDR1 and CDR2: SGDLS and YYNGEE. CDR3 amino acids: CASSATSGGGETQYF. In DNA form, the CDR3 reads TGTGCCAGCAGCGCTACTAGCGGGGGGGGAGAGACCCAGTACTTC.

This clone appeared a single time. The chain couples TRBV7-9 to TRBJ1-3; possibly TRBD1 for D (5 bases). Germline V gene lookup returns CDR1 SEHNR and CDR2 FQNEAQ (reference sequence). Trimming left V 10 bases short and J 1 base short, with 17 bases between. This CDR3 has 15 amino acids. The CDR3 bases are TGTGCCACCCTCCCCCTTGCAGGGTCTGGAAACACCATATATTTT. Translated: CATLPLAGSGNTIYF.

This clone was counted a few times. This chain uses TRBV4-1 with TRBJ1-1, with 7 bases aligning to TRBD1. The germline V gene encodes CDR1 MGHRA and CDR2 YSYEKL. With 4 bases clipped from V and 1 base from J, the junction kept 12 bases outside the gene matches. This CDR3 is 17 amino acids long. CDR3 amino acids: CASSRSVPGQTNTEAFF. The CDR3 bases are TGCGCCAGCAGCCGCTCGGTTCCGGGACAGACGAACACTGAAGCTTTCTTT.

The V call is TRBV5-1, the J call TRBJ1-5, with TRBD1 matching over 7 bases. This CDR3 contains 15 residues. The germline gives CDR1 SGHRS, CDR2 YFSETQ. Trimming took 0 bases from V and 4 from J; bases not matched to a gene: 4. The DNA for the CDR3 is TGCGCCAGCAGCTTGGGACAGGGACTTAATCAGCCCCAGCATTTT. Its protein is CASSLGQGLNQPQHF.

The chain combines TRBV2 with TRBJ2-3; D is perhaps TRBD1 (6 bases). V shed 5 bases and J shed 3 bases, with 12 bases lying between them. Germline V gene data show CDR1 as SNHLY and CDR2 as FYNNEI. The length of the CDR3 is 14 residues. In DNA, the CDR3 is TGTGCCAGCAGTTTTCGCCAGGGGACAGATACGCAGTATTTT. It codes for CASSFRQGTDTQYF.

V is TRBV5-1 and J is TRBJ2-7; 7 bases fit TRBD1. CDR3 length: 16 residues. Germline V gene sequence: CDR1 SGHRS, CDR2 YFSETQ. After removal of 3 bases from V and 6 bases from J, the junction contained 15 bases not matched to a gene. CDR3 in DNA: TGCGCCAGCAGCTCCATCCTGACAGGGAATAGGGGCGAGCAGTACTTC. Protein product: CASSSILTGNRGEQYF.

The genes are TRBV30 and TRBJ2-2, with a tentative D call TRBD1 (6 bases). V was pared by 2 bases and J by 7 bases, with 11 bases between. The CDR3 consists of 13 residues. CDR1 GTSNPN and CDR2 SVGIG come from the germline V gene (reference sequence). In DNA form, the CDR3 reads TGTGCCTGGAGTTTACAGGGCATCGGGGAGCTGTTTTTT. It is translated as CAWSLQGIGELFF.

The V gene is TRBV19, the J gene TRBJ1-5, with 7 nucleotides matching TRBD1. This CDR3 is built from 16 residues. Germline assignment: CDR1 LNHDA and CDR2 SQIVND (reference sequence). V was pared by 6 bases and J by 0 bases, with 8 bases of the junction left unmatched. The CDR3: CASSLGTVYSNQPQHF. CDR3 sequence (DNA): TGTGCCAGTAGCCTTGGGACAGTCTATAGCAATCAGCCCCAGCATTTT.

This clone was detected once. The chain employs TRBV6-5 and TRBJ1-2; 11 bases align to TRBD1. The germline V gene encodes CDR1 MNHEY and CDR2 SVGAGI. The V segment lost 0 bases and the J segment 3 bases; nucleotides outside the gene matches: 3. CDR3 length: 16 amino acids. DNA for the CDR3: TGTGCCAGCAGTTACTCGAAGGGACAGGGGGACTATGGCTACACCTTC. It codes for CASSYSKGQGDYGYTF.

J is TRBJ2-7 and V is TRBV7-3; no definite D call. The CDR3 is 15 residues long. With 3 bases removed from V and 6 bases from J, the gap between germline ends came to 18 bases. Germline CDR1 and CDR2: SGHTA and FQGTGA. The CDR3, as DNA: TGTGCCAGCAGCTTTGCACAGCCAGCCGTGGCCGAGCAGTACTTC. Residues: CASSFAQPAVAEQYF.

CDR3 in DNA: TGTGCCAGCAGCCTCGGGACAGTCCCCTCCTACGAGCAGTACTTC. Translation gives CASSLGTVPSYEQYF. The chain couples TRBV7-9 to TRBJ2-7; 7 bases fit TRBD1. Trimming removed 5 bases from V and 0 bases from J; junction bases left unmatched: 7. CDR1 is SEHNR and CDR2 is FQNEAQ in the germline V gene (reference sequence). CDR3 length: 15 residues.

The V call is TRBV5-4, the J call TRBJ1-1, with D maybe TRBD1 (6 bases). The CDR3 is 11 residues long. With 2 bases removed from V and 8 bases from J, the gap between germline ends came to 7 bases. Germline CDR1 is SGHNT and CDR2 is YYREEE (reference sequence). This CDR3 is CASSLGQEAFF. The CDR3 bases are TGTGCCAGCAGCTTAGGACAGGAAGCTTTCTTT.

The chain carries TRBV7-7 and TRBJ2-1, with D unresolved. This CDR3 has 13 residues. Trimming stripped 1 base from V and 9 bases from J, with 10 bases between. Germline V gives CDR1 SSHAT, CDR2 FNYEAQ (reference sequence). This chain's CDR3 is CASSLESGGEQFF. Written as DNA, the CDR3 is TGTGCCAGCAGCTTAGAATCCGGTGGTGAGCAGTTCTTC.

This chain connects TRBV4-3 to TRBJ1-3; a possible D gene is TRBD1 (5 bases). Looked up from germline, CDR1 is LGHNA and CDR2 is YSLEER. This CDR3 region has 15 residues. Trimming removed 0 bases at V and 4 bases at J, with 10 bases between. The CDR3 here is CASSQEAGLGNTIYF. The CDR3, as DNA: TGCGCCAGCAGCCAAGAGGCGGGGCTGGGAAACACCATATATTTT.

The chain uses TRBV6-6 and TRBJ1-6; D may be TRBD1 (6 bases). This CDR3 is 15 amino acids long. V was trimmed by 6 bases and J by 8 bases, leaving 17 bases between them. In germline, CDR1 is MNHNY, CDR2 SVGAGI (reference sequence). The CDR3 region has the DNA TGTGCCAGCAGGACGACAGGCCCTATGGATTCACCCCTCCACTTT. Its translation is CASRTTGPMDSPLHF.

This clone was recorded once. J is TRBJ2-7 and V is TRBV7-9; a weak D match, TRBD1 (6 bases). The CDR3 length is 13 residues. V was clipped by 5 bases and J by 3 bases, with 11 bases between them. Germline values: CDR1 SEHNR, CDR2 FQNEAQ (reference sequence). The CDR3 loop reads CASSNREIYEQYF. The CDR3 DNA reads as TGTGCCAGCAGCAACAGGGAGATCTACGAGCAGTACTTC. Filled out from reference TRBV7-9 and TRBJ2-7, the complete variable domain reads DTGVSQNPRHKITKRGQNVTFRCDPISEHNRLYWYRQTLGQGPEFLTYFQNEAQLEKSRLLSDRFSAERPKGSFSTLEIQRTEQGDSAMYLCASSNREIYEQYFGPGTRLTVT.

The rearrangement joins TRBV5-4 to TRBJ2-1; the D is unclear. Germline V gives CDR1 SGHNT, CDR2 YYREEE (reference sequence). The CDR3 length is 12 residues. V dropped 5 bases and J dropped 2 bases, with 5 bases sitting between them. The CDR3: CASRTTYNEQFF. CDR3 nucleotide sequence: TGTGCCAGCAGAACAACCTACAATGAGCAGTTCTTC.

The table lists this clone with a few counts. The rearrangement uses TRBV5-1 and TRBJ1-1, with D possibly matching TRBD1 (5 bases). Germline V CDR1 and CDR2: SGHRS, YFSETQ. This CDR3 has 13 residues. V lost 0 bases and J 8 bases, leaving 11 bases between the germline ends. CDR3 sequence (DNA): TGCGCCAGCAGCTTGGGGACACCCTCAGAAGCTTTCTTT. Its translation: CASSLGTPSEAFF.